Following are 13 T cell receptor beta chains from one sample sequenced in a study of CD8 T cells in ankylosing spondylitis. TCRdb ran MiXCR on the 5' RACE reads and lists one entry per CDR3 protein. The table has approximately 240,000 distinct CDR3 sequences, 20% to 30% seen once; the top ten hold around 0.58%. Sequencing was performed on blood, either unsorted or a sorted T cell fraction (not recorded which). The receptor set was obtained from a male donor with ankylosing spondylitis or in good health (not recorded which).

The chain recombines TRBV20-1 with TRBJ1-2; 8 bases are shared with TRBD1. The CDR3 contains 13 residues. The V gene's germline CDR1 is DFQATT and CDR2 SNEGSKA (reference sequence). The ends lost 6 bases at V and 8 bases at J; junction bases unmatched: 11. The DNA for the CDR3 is TGCAGTGCCGCGACAGGGGCTGGGGAGGGCTACACCTTC. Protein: CSAATGAGEGYTF.

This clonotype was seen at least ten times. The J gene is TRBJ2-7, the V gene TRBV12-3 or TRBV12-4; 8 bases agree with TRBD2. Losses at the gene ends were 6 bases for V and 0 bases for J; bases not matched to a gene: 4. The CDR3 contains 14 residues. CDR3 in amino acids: CASSRGGASYEQYF. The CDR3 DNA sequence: TGTGCCAGCAGCCGGGGGGGGGCCTCCTACGAGCAGTACTTC.

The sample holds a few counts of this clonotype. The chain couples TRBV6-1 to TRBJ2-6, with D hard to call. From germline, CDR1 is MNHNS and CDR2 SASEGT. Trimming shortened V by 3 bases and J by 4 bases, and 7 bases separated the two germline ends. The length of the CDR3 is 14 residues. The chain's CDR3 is CASSDYGGANVLTF. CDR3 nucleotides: TGTGCCAGCAGTGATTATGGGGGGGCCAACGTCCTGACTTTC.

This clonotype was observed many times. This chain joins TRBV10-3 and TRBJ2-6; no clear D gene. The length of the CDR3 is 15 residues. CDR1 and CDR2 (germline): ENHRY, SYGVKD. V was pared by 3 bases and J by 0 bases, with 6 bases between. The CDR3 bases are TGTGCCATCAGTGAACAGTTCTCTGGGGCCAACGTCCTGACTTTC. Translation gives CAISEQFSGANVLTF.

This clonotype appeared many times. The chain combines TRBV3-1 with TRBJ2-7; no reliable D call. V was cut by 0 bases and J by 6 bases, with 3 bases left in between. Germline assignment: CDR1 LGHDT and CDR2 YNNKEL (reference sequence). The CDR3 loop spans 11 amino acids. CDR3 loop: CASSQDVEQYF. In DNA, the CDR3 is TGTGCCAGCAGCCAAGATGTCGAGCAGTACTTC.

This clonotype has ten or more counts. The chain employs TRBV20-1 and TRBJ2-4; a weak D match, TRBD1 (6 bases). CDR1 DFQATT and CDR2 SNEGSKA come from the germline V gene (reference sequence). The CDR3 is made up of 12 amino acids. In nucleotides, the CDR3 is TGCACCGGGTCGCAAAAGGGGGACATTCAGTACTTC. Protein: CTGSQKGDIQYF.

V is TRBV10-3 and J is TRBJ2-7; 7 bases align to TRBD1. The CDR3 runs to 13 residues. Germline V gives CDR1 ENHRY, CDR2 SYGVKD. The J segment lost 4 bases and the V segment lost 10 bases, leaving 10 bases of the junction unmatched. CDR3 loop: CASNRGDGYEQYF. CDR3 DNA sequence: TGTGCCAGTAACAGGGGTGACGGGTACGAGCAGTACTTC.

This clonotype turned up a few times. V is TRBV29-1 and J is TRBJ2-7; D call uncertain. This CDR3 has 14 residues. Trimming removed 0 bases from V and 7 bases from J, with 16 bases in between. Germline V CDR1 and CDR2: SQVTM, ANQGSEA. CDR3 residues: CSVEDRAWSEEQYF. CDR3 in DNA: TGCAGCGTTGAAGATAGGGCTTGGTCGGAGGAGCAGTACTTC.

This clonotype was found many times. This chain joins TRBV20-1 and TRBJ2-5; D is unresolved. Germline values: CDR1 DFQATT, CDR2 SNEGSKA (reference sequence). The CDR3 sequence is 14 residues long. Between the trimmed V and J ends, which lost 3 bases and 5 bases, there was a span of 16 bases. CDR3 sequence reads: CSASSRAPLETQYF. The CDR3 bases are TGCAGTGCTAGCTCCCGGGCCCCCCTGGAGACCCAGTACTTC.

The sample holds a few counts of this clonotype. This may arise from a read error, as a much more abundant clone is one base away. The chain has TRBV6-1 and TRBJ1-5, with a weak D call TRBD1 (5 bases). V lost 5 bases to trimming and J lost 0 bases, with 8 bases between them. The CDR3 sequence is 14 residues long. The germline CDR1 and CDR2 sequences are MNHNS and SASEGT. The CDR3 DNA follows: TGTGCCAGCAGTCAGACAGATAGCAATCAGCCCCAGCATTTT. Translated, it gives CASSQTDSNQPQHF.

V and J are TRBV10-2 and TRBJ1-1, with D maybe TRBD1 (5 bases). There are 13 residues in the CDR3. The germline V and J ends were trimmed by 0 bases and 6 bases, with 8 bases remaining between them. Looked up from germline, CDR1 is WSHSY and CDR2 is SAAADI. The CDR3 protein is CASSESRGPEAFF. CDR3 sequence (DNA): TGCGCCAGCAGTGAGTCTAGGGGACCTGAAGCTTTCTTT.

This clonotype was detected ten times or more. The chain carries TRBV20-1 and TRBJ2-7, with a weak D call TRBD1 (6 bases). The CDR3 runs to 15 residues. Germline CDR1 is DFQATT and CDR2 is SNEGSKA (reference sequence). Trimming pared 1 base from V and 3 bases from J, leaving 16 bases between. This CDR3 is CSARGSTGRYYEQYF. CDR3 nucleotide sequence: TGCAGTGCTAGAGGTTCTACAGGGCGATACTACGAGCAGTACTTC.

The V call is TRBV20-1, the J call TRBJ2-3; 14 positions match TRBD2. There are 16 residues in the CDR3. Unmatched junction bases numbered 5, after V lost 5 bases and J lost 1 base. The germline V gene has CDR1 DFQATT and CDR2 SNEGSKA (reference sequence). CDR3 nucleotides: TGCAGTGCTGCAGGGACTAGCGGGGGTGGCACAGATACGCAGTATTTT. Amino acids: CSAAGTSGGGTDTQYF.